This TCR beta chain was identified in a study of Graves' ophthalmopathy and Graves' hyperthyroidism (dated by TCRdb to the late 2010s). Background on the whole study: Peripheral blood was collected before any treatment was given, at the time of initial diagnosis. The study used TCR beta repertoire signatures to distinguish Graves' ophthalmopathy from Graves' hyperthyroidism and to predict progression to ophthalmopathy. In total, under 150 blood samples were TCR-sequenced: approximately 42 ophthalmopathy, 80 or so hyperthyroidism and approximately 17 hyperthyroidism-to-ophthalmopathy patients. To explore V-J signatures that separate ophthalmopathy from hyperthyroidism, a discovery set of approximately 100 patients was enrolled, consisting of about 41 with ophthalmopathy and 55 to 65 with stable hyperthyroidism. For independent validation, a separate cohort was made up of approximately 19 hyperthyroidism patients plus 17 patients who later progressed from hyperthyroidism to ophthalmopathy. In five to seven hyperthyroidism patients, T-cell repertoires of thyroid tissue and blood were compared. Once sampling was done, hyperthyroidism patients were given methimazole at a starting dose of 30 mg daily, while ophthalmopathy patients were given high-dose intravenous methylprednisolone. The 100 or so discovery patients were divided at random into training and test sets in a 7:3 ratio. Study-wide findings and limitations: Sample size was not predetermined statistically, and investigators were not blinded to group allocation. Most expanded thyroid clonotypes with frequency above 0.001 were also detected in blood, suggesting blood repertoires may reflect the thyroid immune response. In validation, the model predicted ophthalmopathy progression with 70.59% sensitivity and roughly 72% specificity; about a dozen predicted patients were CT-confirmed with GO in a median of around 6 months. In cross-validation, the 13-signature model distinguished ophthalmopathy from stable hyperthyroidism with 85% to 90% sensitivity and around 81% specificity, and in the test set the corresponding values were approximately 80% and 68%.

This clonotype was recorded at least ten times. This clone's antigen is unknown. Within one base of it there is no much larger clone, and no base qualities were kept. CDR1 DFQATT and CDR2 SNEGSKA are derived from the germline V gene (reference sequence). The CDR3, cysteine through phenylalanine, is 13 amino acids long. CDR3 DNA only is kept here, 39 bases in frame from base 1. V lost 3 bases and J lost 2 bases, and the count of bases not matched to a germline gene is 3. Patients with ophthalmopathy had moderately to severely active disease, with a Clinical Activity Score of 3 or more, a NOSPECS grade of 4 or more, and a disease duration of less than 3 months. Patients were excluded if they had other autoimmune diseases, uncontrolled infections, pregnancy or lactation. Clinical symptoms, serum thyroxine, TRAb, thyroid ultrasound and orbital computed tomography were used for diagnosis. Ficoll-Paque density gradient centrifugation was used to isolate PBMCs from about 9.4 ml of fresh peripheral blood. Trizol reagent was used to extract the total RNA, and its quality was then checked on an Agilent 2100 Bioanalyzer.

For repertoire sequencing, the TCR beta CDR3 regions were amplified from RNA transcripts. The first round of RT-PCR was done with HTBI primers and the Qiagen OneStep RT-PCR kit, and was followed by a second round of multiplex PCR, then size selection and purification. Libraries were sequenced on an Illumina HiSeq2000 using paired-end 100 bp reads. The authors' pipeline ran thus. SOAPnuke was used to process the reads, removing any read that contained adapters or uncalled bases, had a mean Phred below 15, or lacked an exact match to the constant primer or identifier. COPE v1.2.5 was used to merge the high-quality paired reads. Each unique nucleotide sequence was defined as a clonotype, and clonotypes were aligned to IMGT TRB V, D and J references with MiTCR v1.1. Only V-J combinations with frequency above 0.0001 were analysed, covering more than 99% of repertoires. For each V-J combination, a TCR clonal expansion and chaos score was defined as F50 clonal expansion divided by the chaos observed in the TCRdist matrix. Features were reduced by Welch's t-statistics and random forest to roughly 14 V-J combinations, which fed a naive Bayes classifier. The similarity between thyroid and blood repertoires was quantified using the Morisita-Horn index. TCRdb reworked the public reads: Q25 trimming with fastp, MiXCR clone assembly, productive beta chains retained. Identical CDR3 protein sequences are pooled into one entry, listed with their most common genes and DNA. The V and J calls were not made by the authors but by TCRdb's processing. The sample table records 150,000 or so distinct CDR3 sequences; 30% to 45% of these occur just once. Of the sample, under 6.5% falls within the top ten clones.

The chain is assembled from TRBV20-1 and TRBJ2-7; 8 central nucleotides agree with TRBD1. This clonotype was sampled from a woman aged 40 to 50 with Graves' ophthalmopathy. Donor details come from another sample of the same person, matched by shared clones. Sequencing was carried out using peripheral blood. The nucleotide sequence reads TGCAGTGCTAGGGACAGGGAACCCTACGAGCAGTACTTC. It specifies CSARDREPYEQYF.